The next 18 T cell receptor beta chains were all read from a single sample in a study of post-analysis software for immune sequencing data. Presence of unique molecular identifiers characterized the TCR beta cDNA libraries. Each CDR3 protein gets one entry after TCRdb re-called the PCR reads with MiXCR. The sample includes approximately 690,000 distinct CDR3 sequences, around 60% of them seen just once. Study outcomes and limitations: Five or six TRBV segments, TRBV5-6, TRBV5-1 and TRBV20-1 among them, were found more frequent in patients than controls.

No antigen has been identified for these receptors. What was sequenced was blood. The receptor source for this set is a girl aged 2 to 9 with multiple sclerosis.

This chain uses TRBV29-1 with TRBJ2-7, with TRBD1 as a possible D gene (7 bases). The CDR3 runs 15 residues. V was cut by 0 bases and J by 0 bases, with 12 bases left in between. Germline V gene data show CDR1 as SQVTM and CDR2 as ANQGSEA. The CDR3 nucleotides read TGCAGCGTTGAAGATGGCAGGGGGGACTCCTACGAGCAGTACTTC. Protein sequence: CSVEDGRGDSYEQYF.

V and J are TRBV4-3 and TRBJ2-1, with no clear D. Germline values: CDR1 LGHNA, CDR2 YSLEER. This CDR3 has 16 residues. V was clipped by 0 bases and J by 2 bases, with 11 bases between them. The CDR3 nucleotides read TGCGCCAGCAGCCAAGATCGTGGCATAACCTACAATGAGCAGTTCTTC. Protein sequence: CASSQDRGITYNEQFF.

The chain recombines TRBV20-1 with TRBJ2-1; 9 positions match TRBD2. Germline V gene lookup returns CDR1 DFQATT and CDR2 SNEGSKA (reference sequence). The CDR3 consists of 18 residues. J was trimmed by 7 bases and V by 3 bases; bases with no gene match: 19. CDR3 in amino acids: CSASTQRGDFSKLNEQFF. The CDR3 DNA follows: TGCAGTGCTAGTACGCAGCGGGGGGACTTTTCAAAATTGAATGAGCAGTTCTTC.

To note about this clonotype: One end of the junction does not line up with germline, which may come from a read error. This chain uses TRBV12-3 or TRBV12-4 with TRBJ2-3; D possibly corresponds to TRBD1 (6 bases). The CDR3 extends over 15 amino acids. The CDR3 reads CASRLFGGGTDTQYF. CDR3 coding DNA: TGTGCCAGCAGACTATTTGGGGGCGGCACGGATACGCAGTATTTT.

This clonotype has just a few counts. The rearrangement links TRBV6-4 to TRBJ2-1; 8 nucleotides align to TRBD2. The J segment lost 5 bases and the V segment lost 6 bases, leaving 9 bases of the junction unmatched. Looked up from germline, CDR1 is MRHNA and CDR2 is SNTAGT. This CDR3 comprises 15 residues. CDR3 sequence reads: CASSHSGASHNEQFF. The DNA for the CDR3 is TGTGCCAGCAGCCATAGCGGGGCCTCTCACAATGAGCAGTTCTTC.

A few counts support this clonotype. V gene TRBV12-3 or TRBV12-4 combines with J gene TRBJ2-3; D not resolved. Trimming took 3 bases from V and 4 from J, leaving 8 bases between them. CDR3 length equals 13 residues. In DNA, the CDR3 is TGTGCCAGCAGTTTTGGTAGTTCAGATACGCAGTATTTT. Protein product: CASSFGSSDTQYF.

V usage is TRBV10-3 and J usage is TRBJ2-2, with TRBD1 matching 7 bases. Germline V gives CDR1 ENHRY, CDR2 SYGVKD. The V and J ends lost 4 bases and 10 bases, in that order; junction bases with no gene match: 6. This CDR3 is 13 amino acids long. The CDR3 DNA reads TGTGCCATCAGTGGGACAGGCGATGCGGAGCTGTTTTTT. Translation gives CAISGTGDAELFF.

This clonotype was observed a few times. Written as DNA, the CDR3 is TGTGCCAGCAGCCTTTCATACGCAAATGAAAAACTGTTTTTT. Translated, it gives CASSLSYANEKLFF. This chain uses TRBV7-2 with TRBJ1-4; D gene unclear. The CDR3 has 14 residues. V lost 5 bases to trimming and J lost 5 bases, with 12 bases between them. Germline CDR1 reads SGHTA; CDR2 reads FQGNSA.

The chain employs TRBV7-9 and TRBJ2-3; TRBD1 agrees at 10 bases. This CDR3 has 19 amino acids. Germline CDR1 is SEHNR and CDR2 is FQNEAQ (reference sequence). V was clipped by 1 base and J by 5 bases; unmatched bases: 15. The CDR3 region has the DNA TGTGCCAGCAGCTTAGGAGCGGACCGGGGACAGGGGTTACGAGATACGCAGTATTTT. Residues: CASSLGADRGQGLRDTQYF.

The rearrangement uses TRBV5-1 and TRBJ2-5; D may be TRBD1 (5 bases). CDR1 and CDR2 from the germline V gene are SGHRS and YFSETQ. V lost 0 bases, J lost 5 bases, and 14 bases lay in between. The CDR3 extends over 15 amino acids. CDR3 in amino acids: CASSLAAGIGETQYF. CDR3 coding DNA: TGCGCCAGCAGCTTGGCGGCAGGGATAGGGGAGACCCAGTACTTC.

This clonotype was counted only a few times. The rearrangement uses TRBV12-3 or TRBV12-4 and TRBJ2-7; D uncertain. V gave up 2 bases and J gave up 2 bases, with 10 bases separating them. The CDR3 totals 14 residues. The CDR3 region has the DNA TGTGCCAGCAGTTTATCGGGCAGACCCTACGAGCAGTACTTC. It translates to CASSLSGRPYEQYF.

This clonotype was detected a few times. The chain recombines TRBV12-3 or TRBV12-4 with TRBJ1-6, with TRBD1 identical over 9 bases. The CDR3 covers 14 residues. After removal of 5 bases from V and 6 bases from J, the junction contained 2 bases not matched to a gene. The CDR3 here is CASSGGQGNSPLHF. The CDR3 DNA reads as TGTGCCAGCAGTGGGGGACAGGGTAATTCACCCCTCCACTTT.

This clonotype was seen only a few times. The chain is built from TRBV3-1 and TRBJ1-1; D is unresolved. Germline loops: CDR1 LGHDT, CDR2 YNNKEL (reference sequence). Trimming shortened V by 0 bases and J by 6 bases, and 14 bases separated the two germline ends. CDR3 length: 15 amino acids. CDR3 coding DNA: TGTGCCAGCAGCCAAGATACGGGCTCACTCGCTGAAGCTTTCTTT. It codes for CASSQDTGSLAEAFF.

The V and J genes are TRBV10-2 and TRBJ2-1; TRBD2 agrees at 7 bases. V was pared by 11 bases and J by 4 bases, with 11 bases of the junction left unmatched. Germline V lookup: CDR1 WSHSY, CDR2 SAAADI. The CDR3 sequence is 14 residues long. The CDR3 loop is CAVQGGSSYNEQFF. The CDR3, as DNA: TGCGCCGTCCAGGGAGGGTCATCTTACAATGAGCAGTTCTTC.

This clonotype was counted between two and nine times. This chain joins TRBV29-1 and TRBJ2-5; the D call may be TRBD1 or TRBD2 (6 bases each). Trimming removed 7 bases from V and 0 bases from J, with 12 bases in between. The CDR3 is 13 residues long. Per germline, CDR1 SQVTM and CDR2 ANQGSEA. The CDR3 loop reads CSADGGDQETQYF. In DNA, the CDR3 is TGCAGCGCCGACGGGGGCGACCAAGAGACCCAGTACTTC.

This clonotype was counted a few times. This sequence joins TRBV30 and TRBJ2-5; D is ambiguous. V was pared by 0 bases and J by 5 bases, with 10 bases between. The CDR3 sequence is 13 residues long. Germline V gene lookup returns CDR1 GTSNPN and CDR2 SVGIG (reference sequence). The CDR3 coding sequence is TGTGCCTGGAGTGTACGGTTCGAGGAGACCCAGTACTTC. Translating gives CAWSVRFEETQYF.

Written as DNA, the CDR3 is TGTGCCAGCAGTTACTCCAGGACAGGGACAATCCAAAACTATGGCTACACCTTC. This codes for CASSYSRTGTIQNYGYTF. The chain employs TRBV6-2 or TRBV6-3 and TRBJ1-2; TRBD1 aligns across 8 bases. J gave up 2 bases and V 0 bases, and 11 bases lay outside the gene matches. CDR3 length: 18 residues. Germline assignment: CDR1 MNHEY and CDR2 SVGEGT.

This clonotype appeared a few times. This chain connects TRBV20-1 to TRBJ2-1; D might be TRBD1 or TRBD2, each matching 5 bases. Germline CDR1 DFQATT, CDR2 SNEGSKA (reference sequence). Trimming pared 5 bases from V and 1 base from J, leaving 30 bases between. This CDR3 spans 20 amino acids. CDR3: CSAHRWSGRGAVGSYNEQFF. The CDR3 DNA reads TGCAGTGCTCACAGGTGGTCGGGACGTGGGGCTGTTGGATCCTACAATGAGCAGTTCTTC.